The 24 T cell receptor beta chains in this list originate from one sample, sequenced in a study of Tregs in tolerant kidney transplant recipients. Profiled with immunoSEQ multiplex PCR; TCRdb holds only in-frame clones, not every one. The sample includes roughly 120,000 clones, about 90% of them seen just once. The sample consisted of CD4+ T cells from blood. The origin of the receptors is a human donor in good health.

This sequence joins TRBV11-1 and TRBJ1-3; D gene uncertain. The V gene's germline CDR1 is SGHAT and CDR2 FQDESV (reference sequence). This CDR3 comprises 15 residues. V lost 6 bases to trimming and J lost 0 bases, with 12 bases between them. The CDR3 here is CASSYRAVSGNTIYF. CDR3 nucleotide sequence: TGTGCCAGCAGTTACCGGGCCGTCTCTGGAAACACCATATATTTT.

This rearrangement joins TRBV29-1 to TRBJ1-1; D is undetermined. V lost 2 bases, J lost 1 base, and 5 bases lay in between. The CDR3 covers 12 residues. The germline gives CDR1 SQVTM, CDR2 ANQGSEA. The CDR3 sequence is CSVERPNTEAFF. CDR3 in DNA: TGCAGCGTTGAACGTCCGAACACTGAAGCTTTCTTT.

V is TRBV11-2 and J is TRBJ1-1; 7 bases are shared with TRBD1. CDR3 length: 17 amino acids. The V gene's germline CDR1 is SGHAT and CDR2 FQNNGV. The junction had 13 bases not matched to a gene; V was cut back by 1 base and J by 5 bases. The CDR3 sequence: CASSLARPRTGRTEAFF. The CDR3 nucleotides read TGTGCCAGCAGCTTAGCCCGACCCAGGACAGGTAGGACTGAAGCTTTCTTT.

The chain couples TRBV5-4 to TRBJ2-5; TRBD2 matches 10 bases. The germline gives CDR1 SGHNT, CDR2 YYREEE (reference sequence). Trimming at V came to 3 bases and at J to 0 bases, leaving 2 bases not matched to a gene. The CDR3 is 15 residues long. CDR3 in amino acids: CASSSGTSDQETQYF. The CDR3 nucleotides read TGTGCCAGCAGCTCTGGGACTAGCGACCAAGAGACCCAGTACTTC.

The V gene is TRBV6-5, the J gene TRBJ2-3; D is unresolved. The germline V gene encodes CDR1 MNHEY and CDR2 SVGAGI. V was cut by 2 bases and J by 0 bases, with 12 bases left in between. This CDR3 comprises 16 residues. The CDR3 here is CASSYVSPTSTDTQYF. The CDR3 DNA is TGTGCCAGCAGTTACGTCAGCCCAACTAGCACAGATACGCAGTATTTT.

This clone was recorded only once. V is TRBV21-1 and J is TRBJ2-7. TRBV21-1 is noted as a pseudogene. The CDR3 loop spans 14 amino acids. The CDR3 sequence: CASSKASMGYEQYF. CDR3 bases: TGTGCCAGCAGCAAAGCGAGCATGGGCTACGAGCAGTACTTC.

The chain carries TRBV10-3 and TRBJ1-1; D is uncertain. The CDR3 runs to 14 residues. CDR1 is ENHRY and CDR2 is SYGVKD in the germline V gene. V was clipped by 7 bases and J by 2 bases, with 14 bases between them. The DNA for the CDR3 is TGTGCCATCATAGCTGAACTCAGAAACACTGAAGCTTTCTTT. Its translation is CAIIAELRNTEAFF.

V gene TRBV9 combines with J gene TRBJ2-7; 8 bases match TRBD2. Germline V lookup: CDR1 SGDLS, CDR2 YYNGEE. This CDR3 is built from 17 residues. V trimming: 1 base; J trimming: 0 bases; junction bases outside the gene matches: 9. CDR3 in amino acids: CASSVSTAGAASYEQYF. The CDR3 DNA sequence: TGTGCCAGCAGCGTATCGACAGCGGGGGCTGCCTCCTACGAGCAGTACTTC.

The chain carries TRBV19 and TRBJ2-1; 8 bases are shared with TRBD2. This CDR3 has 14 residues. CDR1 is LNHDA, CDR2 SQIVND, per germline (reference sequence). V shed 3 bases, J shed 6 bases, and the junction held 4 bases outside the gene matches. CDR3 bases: TGTGCCAGTAGTATCCAAGCGGGAGTCAATGAGCAGTTCTTC. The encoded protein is CASSIQAGVNEQFF.

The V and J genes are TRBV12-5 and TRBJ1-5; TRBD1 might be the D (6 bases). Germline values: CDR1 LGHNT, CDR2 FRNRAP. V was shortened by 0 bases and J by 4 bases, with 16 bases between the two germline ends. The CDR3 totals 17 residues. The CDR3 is CASGLVVSGQPNQPQHF. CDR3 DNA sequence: TGTGCTAGTGGTTTGGTAGTCTCCGGACAGCCAAATCAGCCCCAGCATTTT.

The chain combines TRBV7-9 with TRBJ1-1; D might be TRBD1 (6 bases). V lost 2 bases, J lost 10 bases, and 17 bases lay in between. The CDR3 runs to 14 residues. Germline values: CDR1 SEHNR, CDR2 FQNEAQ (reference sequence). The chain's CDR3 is CASSLTGLSLGAFF. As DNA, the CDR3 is TGTGCCAGCAGCTTAACAGGGTTATCGCTCGGAGCTTTCTTT.

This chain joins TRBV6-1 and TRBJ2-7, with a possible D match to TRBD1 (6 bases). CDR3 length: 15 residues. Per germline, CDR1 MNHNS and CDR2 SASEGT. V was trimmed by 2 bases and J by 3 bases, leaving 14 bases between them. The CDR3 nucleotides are TGTGCCAGCAGTGAAAGTCTAGGACAGCACTACGAGCAGTACTTC. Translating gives CASSESLGQHYEQYF.

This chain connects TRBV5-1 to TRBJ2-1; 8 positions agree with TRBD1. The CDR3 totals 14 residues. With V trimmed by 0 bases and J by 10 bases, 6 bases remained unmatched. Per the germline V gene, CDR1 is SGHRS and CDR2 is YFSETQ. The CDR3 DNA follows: TGCGCCAGCAGCTTGGGGCAGGGGGCTCGGGAGCAGTTCTTC. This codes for CASSLGQGAREQFF. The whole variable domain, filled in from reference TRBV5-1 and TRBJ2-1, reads KAGVTQTPRYLIKTRGQQVTLSCSPISGHRSVSWYQQTPGQGLQFLFEYFSETQRNKGNFPGRFSGRQFSNSRSEMNVSTLELGDSALYLCASSLGQGAREQFFGPGTRLTVL.

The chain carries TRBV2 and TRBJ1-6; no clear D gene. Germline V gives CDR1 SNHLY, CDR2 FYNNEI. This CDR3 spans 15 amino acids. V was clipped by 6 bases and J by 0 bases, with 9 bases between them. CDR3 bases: TGTGCCAGCAGCCGGACCCTCTCCTATAATTCACCCCTCCACTTT. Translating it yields CASSRTLSYNSPLHF.

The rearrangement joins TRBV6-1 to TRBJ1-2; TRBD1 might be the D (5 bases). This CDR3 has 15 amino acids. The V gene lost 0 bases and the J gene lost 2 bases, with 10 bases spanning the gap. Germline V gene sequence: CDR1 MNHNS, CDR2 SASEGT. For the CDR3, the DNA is TGTGCCAGCAGTGAAGCGGGGACGGGGAACTATGGCTACACCTTC. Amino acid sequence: CASSEAGTGNYGYTF.

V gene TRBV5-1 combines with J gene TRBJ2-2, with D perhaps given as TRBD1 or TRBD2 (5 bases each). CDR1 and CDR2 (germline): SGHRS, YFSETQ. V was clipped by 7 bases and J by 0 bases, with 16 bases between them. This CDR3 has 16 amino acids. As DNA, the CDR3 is TGCGCCAGCCGGGACCCCTCGTTCGCGAACACCGGGGAGCTGTTTTTT. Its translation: CASRDPSFANTGELFF.

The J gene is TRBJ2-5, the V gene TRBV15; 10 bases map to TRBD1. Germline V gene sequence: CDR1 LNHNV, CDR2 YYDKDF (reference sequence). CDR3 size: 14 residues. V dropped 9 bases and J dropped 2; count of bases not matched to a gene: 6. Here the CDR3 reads CATKTGGSQETQYF. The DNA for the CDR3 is TGTGCCACAAAGACAGGGGGCTCACAAGAGACCCAGTACTTC.

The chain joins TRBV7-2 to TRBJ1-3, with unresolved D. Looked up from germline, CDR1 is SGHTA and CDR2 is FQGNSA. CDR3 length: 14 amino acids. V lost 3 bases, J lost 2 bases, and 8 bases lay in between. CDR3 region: CASSFAGAGNTIYF. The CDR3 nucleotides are TGTGCCAGCAGCTTCGCAGGAGCTGGAAACACCATATATTTT.

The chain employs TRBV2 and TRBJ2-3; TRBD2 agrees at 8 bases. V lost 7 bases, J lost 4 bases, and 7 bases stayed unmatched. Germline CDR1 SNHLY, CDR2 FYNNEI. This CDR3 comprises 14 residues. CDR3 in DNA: TGTGCCAGCACAGCTAGCGGGCGGTCAGATACGCAGTATTTT. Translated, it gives CASTASGRSDTQYF. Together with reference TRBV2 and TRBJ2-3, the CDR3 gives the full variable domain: EPEVTQTPSHQVTQMGQEVILRCVPISNHLYFYWYRQILGQKVEFLVSFYNNEISEKSEIFDDQFSVERPDGSNFTLKIRSTKLEDSAMYFCASTASGRSDTQYFGPGTRLTVL.

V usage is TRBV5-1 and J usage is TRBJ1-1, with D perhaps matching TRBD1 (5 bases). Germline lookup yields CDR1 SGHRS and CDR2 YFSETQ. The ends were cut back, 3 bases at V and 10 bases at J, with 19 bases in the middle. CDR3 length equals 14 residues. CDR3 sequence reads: CASSSSGARGVAFF. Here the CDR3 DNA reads TGCGCCAGCAGCTCCAGTGGGGCGCGTGGGGTAGCTTTCTTT.

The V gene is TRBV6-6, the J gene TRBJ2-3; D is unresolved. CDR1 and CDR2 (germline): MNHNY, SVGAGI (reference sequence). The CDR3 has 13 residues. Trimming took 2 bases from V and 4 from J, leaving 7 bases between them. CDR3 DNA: TGTGCCAGCAGTTACGCACCTCCAGATACGCAGTATTTT. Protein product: CASSYAPPDTQYF.

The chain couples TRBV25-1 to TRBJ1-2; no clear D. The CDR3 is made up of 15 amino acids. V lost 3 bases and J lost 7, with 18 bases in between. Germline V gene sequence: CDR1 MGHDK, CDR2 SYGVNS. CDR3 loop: CASSEGGRGRSGYTF. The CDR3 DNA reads TGTGCCAGCAGTGAGGGCGGACGGGGAAGGTCTGGCTACACCTTC.

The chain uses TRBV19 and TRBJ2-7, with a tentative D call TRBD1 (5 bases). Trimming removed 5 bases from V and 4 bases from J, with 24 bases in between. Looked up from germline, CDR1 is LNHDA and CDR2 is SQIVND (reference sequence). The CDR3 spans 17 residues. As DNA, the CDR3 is TGTGCCAGTAGTGCCGCAGGGAAAGGGTACGTGCGGTACGAGCAGTACTTC. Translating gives CASSAAGKGYVRYEQYF.

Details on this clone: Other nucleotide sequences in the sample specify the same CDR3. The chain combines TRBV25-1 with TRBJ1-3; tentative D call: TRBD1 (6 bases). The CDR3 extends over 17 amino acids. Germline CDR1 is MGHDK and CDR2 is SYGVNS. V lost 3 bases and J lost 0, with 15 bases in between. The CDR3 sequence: CASSDHDRPFSGNTIYF. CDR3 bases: TGTGCCAGCAGTGATCATGACAGGCCCTTCTCTGGAAACACCATATATTTT.